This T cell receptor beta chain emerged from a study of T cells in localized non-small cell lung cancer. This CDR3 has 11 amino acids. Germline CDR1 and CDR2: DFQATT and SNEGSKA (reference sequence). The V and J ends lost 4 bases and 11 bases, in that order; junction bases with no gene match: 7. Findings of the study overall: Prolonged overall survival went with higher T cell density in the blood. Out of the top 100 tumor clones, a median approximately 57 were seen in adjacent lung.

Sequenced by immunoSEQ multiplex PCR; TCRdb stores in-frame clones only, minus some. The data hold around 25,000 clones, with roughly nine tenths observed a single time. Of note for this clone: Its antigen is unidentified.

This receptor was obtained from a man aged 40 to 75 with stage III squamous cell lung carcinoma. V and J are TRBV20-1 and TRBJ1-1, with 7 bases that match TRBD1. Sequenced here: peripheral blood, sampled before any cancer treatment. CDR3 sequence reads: CSAKTGVVAFF. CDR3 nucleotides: TGCAGTGCTAAAACAGGGGTAGTGGCTTTCTTT.